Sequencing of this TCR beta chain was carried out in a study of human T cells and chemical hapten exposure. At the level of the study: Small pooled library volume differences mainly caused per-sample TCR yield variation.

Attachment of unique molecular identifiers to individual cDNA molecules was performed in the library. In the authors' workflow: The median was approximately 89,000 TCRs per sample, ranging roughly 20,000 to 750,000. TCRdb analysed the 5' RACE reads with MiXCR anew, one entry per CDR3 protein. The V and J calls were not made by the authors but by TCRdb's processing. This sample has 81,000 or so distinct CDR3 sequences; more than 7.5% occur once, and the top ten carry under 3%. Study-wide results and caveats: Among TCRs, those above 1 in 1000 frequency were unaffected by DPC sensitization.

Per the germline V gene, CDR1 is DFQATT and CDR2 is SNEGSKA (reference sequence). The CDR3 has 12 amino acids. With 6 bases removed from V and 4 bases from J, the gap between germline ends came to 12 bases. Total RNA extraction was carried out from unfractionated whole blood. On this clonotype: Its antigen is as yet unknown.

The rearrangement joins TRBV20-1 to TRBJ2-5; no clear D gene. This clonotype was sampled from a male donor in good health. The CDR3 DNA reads TGCAGTGCCAAGAGACGGGTAGAGACCCAGTACTTC. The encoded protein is CSAKRRVETQYF.